This TCR beta chain was documented in a study of blood T cell repertoires in COVID-19. At the level of the study: The analysed material was cDNA or gDNA that came from T cells, B-cell-depleted T cells, or PBMCs.

Looked up from germline, CDR1 is SGHRS and CDR2 is YFSETQ. The CDR3 covers 17 residues. V was cut by 6 bases and J by 0 bases, with 21 bases left in between. In the authors' methods: Reference gene primer amplification gave estimated nucleated cell counts. TCRdb's copy holds only in-frame clones and misses some; the assay was immunoSEQ multiplex PCR. V and J calls and clone size are as listed in that table; D and trimming were resolved from the DNA. The table records some 230,000 clones, approximately 84% of them present only once. This clonotype originated in a man between 45 and 60 years old who had recovered from COVID-19. The sequencing input was peripheral blood. The chain has TRBV5-1 and TRBJ1-1, with D possibly matching TRBD1 (5 bases). Here the CDR3 DNA reads TGCGCCAGCAAATCCCAGAAAGGGGCCAGCCTGAACACTGAAGCTTTCTTT. Protein product: CASKSQKGASLNTEAFF.